The 14 T cell receptor beta chains presented below share a single source sample, sequenced in a study of cytomegalovirus exposure and HLA in healthy donors. Profiled with immunoSEQ multiplex PCR; TCRdb holds only in-frame clones, not every one. The sample gives some 45,000 clones, approximately 90% of which show up once; 5.5% to 6.5% is in the top ten. Sequenced sample: PBMCs. The origin of the receptors is a man aged 18 to 35 in good health and CMV-seronegative.

This chain connects TRBV9 to TRBJ2-7, with 7 bases identical to TRBD1. This CDR3 contains 16 residues. The germline gives CDR1 SGDLS, CDR2 YYNGEE. J was trimmed by 5 bases and V by 4 bases; bases with no gene match: 15. The CDR3: CASSPLTGQVSHEQYF. Written as DNA, the CDR3 is TGTGCCAGCAGCCCACTAACTGGACAGGTTTCCCACGAGCAGTACTTC. Based on the CDR3 plus reference TRBV9 and TRBJ2-7, the full variable domain is DSGVTQTPKHLITATGQRVTLRCSPRSGDLSVYWYQQSLDQGLQFLIQYYNGEERAKGNILERFSAQQFPDLHSELNLSSLELGDSALYFCASSPLTGQVSHEQYFGPGTRLTVT.

This rearrangement joins TRBV18 to TRBJ1-2, with a tentative D call TRBD1 (6 bases). The CDR3 runs to 16 residues. CDR1 and CDR2 (germline): KGHSH, LQKENI. V lost 3 bases to trimming and J lost 6 bases, with 20 bases between them. CDR3: CASSPPGHVPKHGYTF. The CDR3 nucleotides are TGTGCCAGCTCACCGCCGGGACACGTACCCAAACATGGCTACACCTTC.

The rearrangement links TRBV18 to TRBJ1-5; D might be TRBD1 (6 bases). The germline V gene has CDR1 KGHSH and CDR2 LQKENI. The CDR3 has 19 amino acids. Trimming shortened V by 4 bases and J by 4 bases, and 26 bases separated the two germline ends. CDR3 amino acids: CASSLVRRKDRAPNQPQHF. CDR3 DNA: TGTGCCAGCTCACTGGTACGACGGAAGGACAGAGCCCCGAATCAGCCCCAGCATTTT.

Only one count was recorded for this clone. This sequence joins TRBV7-9 and TRBJ2-7, with 7 bases fitting TRBD2. CDR1 SEHNR and CDR2 FQNEAQ come from the germline V gene (reference sequence). CDR3 length equals 16 residues. V lost 1 base to trimming and J lost 0 bases; unmatched junction nucleotides: 6. Written as DNA, the CDR3 is TGTGCCAGCAGCTTAGTGCGCGGGAGTCTCTCCTACGAGCAGTACTTC. Translating gives CASSLVRGSLSYEQYF.

A note on this clone: Other DNA sequences from this sample encode an identical CDR3 as well. This chain joins TRBV6-5 and TRBJ2-7; 16 nucleotides agree with TRBD2. Looked up from germline, CDR1 is MNHEY and CDR2 is SVGAGI. This CDR3 contains 15 residues. V dropped 6 bases and J dropped 2; count of bases not matched to a gene: 1. CDR3 coding DNA: TGTGCCAGCAGGGGGACTAGCGGGGGGGCCTACGAGCAGTACTTC. This codes for CASRGTSGGAYEQYF.

The V gene is TRBV7-6, the J gene TRBJ1-1; D gene ambiguous. CDR1 SGHVS and CDR2 FNYEAQ come from the germline V gene. V dropped 2 bases and J dropped 1 base, with 17 bases sitting between them. The CDR3 has 17 amino acids. The CDR3 sequence: CASSLMAEGNSNTEAFF. The CDR3 DNA reads TGTGCCAGCAGCTTAATGGCAGAGGGCAATTCGAACACTGAAGCTTTCTTT.

The chain joins TRBV10-3 to TRBJ1-2; D is undetermined. This CDR3 spans 14 amino acids. Looked up from germline, CDR1 is ENHRY and CDR2 is SYGVKD. V dropped 6 bases and J dropped 7 bases, with 18 bases sitting between them. CDR3 loop: CAIRPSESTGGYTF. Here the CDR3 DNA reads TGTGCCATCAGACCCTCGGAGTCCACCGGTGGCTACACCTTC.

About this clone: Its ends do not fully match the called genes, so a read error is possible. The chain has TRBV6-6 and TRBJ2-3; the D gene is possibly TRBD1 (5 bases). The germline gives CDR1 MNHNY, CDR2 SVGAGI (reference sequence). This CDR3 comprises 14 residues. CDR3 bases: TGTGCCAGCAGTAACAGACAGCGCTTAGATACGCAGTGTTTT. Translating it yields CASSNRQRLDTQCF.

The sample holds one count of this clone. V is TRBV5-4 and J is TRBJ2-3, with TRBD2 matching over 10 bases. The CDR3 extends over 17 amino acids. The junction had 7 bases not matched to a gene; V was cut back by 1 base and J by 2 bases. Per germline, CDR1 SGHNT and CDR2 YYREEE (reference sequence). In nucleotides, the CDR3 is TGTGCCAGCAGCTTGCCCAGCGGGAGGGCCCTCACAGATACGCAGTATTTT. This sequence encodes CASSLPSGRALTDTQYF.

Comments on this clone: One end of the junction does not line up with germline, which may come from a read error. The chain is built from TRBV19 and TRBJ1-1, with 7 bases identical to TRBD1. CDR1 LNHDA and CDR2 SQIVND come from the germline V gene (reference sequence). The CDR3 extends over 15 amino acids. DNA of the CDR3: TGTGCCAGTAGTGTAGACAGGGAGGTGAACACTGAAGCTTTCTTT. Amino acid sequence: CASSVDREVNTEAFF.

This clone was recorded only once. The chain employs TRBV4-3 and TRBJ1-3, with D possibly matching TRBD1 (5 bases). Per germline, CDR1 LGHNA and CDR2 YSLEER. The CDR3 consists of 16 residues. V was shortened by 2 bases and J by 5 bases, with 16 bases between the two germline ends. As DNA, the CDR3 is TGCGCCAGCAGCCAATGGCGAACGGGGGATAGAAACACCATATATTTT. Translated: CASSQWRTGDRNTIYF.

V usage is TRBV19 and J usage is TRBJ2-6; weak D call: TRBD2 (6 bases). The CDR3 is 16 residues long. Trimming cost V 3 bases and J 1 base, with 10 bases left between them. CDR1 is LNHDA and CDR2 is SQIVND in the germline V gene (reference sequence). Here the CDR3 DNA reads TGTGCCAGTAGTATTTCGGAGGGTTCTGGGGCCAACGTCCTGACTTTC. This encodes CASSISEGSGANVLTF.

The chain joins TRBV7-2 to TRBJ2-3, with TRBD1 identical over 7 bases. V was pared by 4 bases and J by 2 bases, with 3 bases of the junction left unmatched. Per germline, CDR1 SGHTA and CDR2 FQGNSA. CDR3 length equals 14 residues. In DNA, the CDR3 is TGTGCCAGCAGCTCGGACAGGTTCACAGATACGCAGTATTTT. As protein: CASSSDRFTDTQYF. Variable domain in full (rest from reference TRBV7-2 and TRBJ2-3): GAGVSQSPSNKVTEKGKDVELRCDPISGHTALYWYRQSLGQGLEFLIYFQGNSAPDKSGLPSDRFSAERTGGSVSTLTIQRTQQEDSAVYLCASSSDRFTDTQYFGPGTRLTVL.

The V gene is TRBV5-5, the J gene TRBJ2-1; TRBD2 agrees at 8 bases. There are 13 residues in the CDR3. Per germline, CDR1 SGHKS and CDR2 YYEKEE (reference sequence). V lost 7 bases to trimming and J lost 4 bases; unmatched junction nucleotides: 4. CDR3 in amino acids: CASLTSGYNEQFF. Written as DNA, the CDR3 is TGTGCCAGCCTAACTAGCGGTTACAATGAGCAGTTCTTC.